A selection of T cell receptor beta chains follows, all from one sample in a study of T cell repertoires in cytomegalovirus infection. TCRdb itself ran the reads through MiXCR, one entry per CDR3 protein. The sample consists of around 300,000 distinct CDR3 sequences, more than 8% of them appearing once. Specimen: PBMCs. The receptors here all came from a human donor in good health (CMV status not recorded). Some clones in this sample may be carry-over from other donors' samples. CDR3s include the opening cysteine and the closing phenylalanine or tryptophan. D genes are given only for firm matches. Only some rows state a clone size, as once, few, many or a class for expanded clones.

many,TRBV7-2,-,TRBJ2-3,TGTGCCAGCAGCTTAGGGGTCAGCACAGATACGCAGTATTTT,CASSLGVSTDTQYF
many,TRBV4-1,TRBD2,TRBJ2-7,TGCGCCAGCAGCCAAAGACTAGCGGGTGGCTACGAGCAGTACTTC,CASSQRLAGGYEQYF
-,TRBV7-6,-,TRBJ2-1,TGTGCCAGCCAACAGGCCGGGGGACATGAGCAGTTCTTC,CASQQAGGHEQFF
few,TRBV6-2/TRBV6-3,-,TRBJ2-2,TGTGCCAGCAGTCCGGGCCCGTCGAAAACCGGGGAGCTGTTTTTT,CASSPGPSKTGELFF
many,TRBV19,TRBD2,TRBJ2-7,TGTGCCAGTAGTTTTCGGACTAGCGGGACTCAGCAGTACTTC,CASSFRTSGTQQYF
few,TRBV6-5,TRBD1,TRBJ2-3,TGTGCCAGCAGTTACACCGGACAGGGAGGCTTCACAGATACGCAGTATTTT,CASSYTGQGGFTDTQYF
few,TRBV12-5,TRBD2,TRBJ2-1,TGTGCTAGTGGTTTGGTACGGGCTAGCGGGGGGGCATCGGGCGGGAATGAGCAGTTCTTC,CASGLVRASGGASGGNEQFF
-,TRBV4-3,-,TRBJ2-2,TGCGCCAGCAGCCGGGCAGGGGCCGGGTTAGCCGGGGAGCTGTTTTTT,CASSRAGAGLAGELFF
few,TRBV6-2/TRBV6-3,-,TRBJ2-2,TGTGCCAGCAGTTACTCGTGGGCCACCGGGGAGCTGTTTTTT,CASSYSWATGELFF
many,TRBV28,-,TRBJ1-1,TGTGCCAGCAGTTTACTGGGGTTGGGTGAAGCTTTCTTT,CASSLLGLGEAFF
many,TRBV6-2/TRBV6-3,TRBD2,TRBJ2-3,TGTGCCAGCAGCTACCAGCGGGAGGTTCGCACAGATACGCAGTATTTT,CASSYQREVRTDTQYF
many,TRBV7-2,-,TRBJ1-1,TGTGCCAGCAGCAGAAATAAGGTCGTCACTGAAGCTTTCTTT,CASSRNKVVTEAFF
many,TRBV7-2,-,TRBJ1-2,TGTGCCAGCAGCTTAGATCTTACCTATGGCTACACCTTC,CASSLDLTYGYTF
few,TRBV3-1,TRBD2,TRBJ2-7,TGTGCCAGCAGGCGAGCGGGAGGGCCCTACGAGCAGTACTTC,CASRRAGGPYEQYF
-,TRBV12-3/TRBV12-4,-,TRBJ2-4,TGTGCCAGCAGTCAACCCCCCCGGGCGGGGAAAAACATTCAGTACTTC,CASSQPPRAGKNIQYF
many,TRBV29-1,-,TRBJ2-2,TGCAGCGAGTTGCGAAGGACCGGGGAGCTGTTTTTT,CSELRRTGELFF
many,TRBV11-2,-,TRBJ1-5,TGTGCCAGCAGCTTAGGTGTCAGAACGGGCAATCAGCCCCAGCATTTT,CASSLGVRTGNQPQHF
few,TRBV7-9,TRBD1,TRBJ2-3,TGTGCCAGCAGCATGCCCGGGACAGGTCCTAGCACAGATACGCAGTATTTT,CASSMPGTGPSTDTQYF
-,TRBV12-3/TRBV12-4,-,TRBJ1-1,TGTGCCAGCAGTTTTTACCTTATTGAAGCTTTCTTT,CASSFYLIEAFF
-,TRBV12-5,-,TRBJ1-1,TGTGCTAGTGGTTTGGTACGACAGATGAACACTGAAGCTTTCTTT,CASGLVRQMNTEAFF
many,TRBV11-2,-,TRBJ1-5,TGTGCCAGCAGCTTAGCCCCAGGGATGGGCCAGCCCCAGCATTTT,CASSLAPGMGQPQHF
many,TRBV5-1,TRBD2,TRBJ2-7,TGCGCCAGCAGGGAGACTAGCGGGACCTACGAGCAGTACTTC,CASRETSGTYEQYF
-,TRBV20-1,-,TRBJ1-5,TGCAGTGCTAGAGATGGCCGGACCCCCAATCAGCCCCAGCATTTT,CSARDGRTPNQPQHF
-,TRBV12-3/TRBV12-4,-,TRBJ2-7,TGTGCCAGCAGTTTGGGAGACAGTAACCACGAGCAGTACTTC,CASSLGDSNHEQYF
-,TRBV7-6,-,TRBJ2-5,TGTGCCAGCAGCTTATTCCGACGCGGGGAGACCCAGTACTTC,CASSLFRRGETQYF
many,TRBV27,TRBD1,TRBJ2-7,TGTGCCAGCTCCGGGACAGGAGTCTACGAGCAGTACTTC,CASSGTGVYEQYF
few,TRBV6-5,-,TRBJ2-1,TGTGCCAGCAGTTATAGGCCTTGGAGCTCCTACAATGAGCAGTTCTTC,CASSYRPWSSYNEQFF
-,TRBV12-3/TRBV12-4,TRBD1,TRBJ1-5,TGTGCCAGCAGTCCAGGGACAGTCCTTAGCAATCAGCCCCAGCATTTT,CASSPGTVLSNQPQHF
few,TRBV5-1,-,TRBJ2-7,TGCGCCAGCAGCTTGTCCCTTGGCATGGACCGGGACAACGAGCAGTACTTC,CASSLSLGMDRDNEQYF
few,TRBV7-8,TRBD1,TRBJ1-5,TGTGCCAGCAGCTTTTGGCCAGGGGGGCGCAATCAGCCCCAGCATTTT,CASSFWPGGRNQPQHF
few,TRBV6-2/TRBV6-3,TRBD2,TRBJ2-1,TGTGCCAGCACCTTGCGGGAGAGCAATGAGCAGTTCTTC,CASTLRESNEQFF
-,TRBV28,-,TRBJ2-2,TGTGCCAGCAGTTCCAGCGGAGACAGTTACACCGGGGAGCTGTTTTTT,CASSSSGDSYTGELFF
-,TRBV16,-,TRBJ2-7,TGTGCCAGCAGCCCCATTTCAGGGACACCTTACGAGCAGTACTTC,CASSPISGTPYEQYF
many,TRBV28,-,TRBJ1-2,TGTGCCAGCAGTTTACCGGGGGCGCGTCGGGGCTACACCTTC,CASSLPGARRGYTF
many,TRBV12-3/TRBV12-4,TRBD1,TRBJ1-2,TGTGCCAGCAGGGAACAGGGGAAAAACTATGGCTACACCTTC,CASREQGKNYGYTF
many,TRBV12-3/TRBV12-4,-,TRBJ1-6,TGTGCCAGCAGTTTAACAAGCTCCTATAATTCACCCCTCCACTTT,CASSLTSSYNSPLHF
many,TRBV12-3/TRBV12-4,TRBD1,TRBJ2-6,TGTGCCAGCAGACCCCGGGACAGTAGGGCCAACGTCCTGACTTTC,CASRPRDSRANVLTF
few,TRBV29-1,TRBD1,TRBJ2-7,TGCAGCGTTGAACGCAGGGGGCGATACGAGCAGTACTTC,CSVERRGRYEQYF
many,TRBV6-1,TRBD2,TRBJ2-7,TGTGCCAGCCTAAAGGGACTAGGCTTCGGAGAGCAGTACTTC,CASLKGLGFGEQYF
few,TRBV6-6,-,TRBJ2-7,TGTGCCAGCAGTTACTCGTTCCGGGATCCTACCGCTCTCGAGCAGTACTTC,CASSYSFRDPTALEQYF
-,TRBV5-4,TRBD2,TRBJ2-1,TGTGCCAGCAGCCCCCGGACTAGCGGGAAGGTAAATGAGCAGTTCTTC,CASSPRTSGKVNEQFF
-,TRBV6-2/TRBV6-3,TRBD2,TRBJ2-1,TGTGCCAGCAGTTCTAGCGGGAGGGCCGGAAGTGAGCAGTCCTTC,CASSSSGRAGSEQSF
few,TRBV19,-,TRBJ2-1,TGTGCCAGTAGCACCGGACTATACTTTTACAATGAGCAGTTCTTC,CASSTGLYFYNEQFF
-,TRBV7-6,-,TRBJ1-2,TGTGCCAGCAGTCTCAGTCCAAGGGGAGCGACTGACTATGGCTACACCTTC,CASSLSPRGATDYGYTF